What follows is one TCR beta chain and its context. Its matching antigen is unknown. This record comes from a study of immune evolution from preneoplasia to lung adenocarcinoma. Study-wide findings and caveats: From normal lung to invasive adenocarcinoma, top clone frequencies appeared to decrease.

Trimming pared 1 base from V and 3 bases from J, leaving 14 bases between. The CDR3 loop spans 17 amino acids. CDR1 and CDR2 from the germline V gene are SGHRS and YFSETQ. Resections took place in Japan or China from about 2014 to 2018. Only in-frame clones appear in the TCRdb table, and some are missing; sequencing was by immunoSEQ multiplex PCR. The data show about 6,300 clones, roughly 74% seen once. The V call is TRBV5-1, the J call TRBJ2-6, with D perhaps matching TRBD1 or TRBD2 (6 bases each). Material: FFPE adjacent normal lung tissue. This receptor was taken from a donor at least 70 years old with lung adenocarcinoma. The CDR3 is CASSLIQGRDGANVLTF. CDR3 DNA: TGCGCCAGCAGCTTGATTCAGGGGCGGGATGGGGCCAACGTCCTGACTTTC.